This TCR beta chain comes out of a study of T-cell reconstitution after alpha-beta-depleted transplantation in children. Study-level points and caveats: Approximately two months post-transplant, alpha-beta T cells reportedly originated from several hundred expanded graft clones. Once a year had passed after transplant, T-cell counts and diversity came mostly from newly produced T cells.

CDR3 length equals 14 residues. Losses at the gene ends were 6 bases for V and 4 bases for J; bases not matched to a gene: 5. Germline V gene lookup returns CDR1 MNHEY and CDR2 SVGAGI. This clonotype was counted at least ten times. Antigen: not known. Unique molecular identifiers were incorporated into the prepared TCRbeta library. TCRdb processed the PCR reads anew with MiXCR; each CDR3 protein has one entry. The data contain fewer than 350,000 distinct CDR3 sequences, around 7.3% of them seen just once; the ten biggest clones take up over 7.5%. Sequencing used peripheral blood, obtained 360 days after TCRalphabeta/CD19-depleted stem cell transplant. V usage is TRBV6-5 and J usage is TRBJ2-1; 8 nucleotides line up with TRBD2. The TCR sequence derives from a female patient between 2 and 15 years old who had a stem cell transplant for Fanconi anemia, so the T cells may come from the graft donor. The CDR3 coding sequence is TGTGCCAGCAGCCCCGGACTAGCTTACAATGAGCAGTTCTTC. It translates to CASSPGLAYNEQFF.